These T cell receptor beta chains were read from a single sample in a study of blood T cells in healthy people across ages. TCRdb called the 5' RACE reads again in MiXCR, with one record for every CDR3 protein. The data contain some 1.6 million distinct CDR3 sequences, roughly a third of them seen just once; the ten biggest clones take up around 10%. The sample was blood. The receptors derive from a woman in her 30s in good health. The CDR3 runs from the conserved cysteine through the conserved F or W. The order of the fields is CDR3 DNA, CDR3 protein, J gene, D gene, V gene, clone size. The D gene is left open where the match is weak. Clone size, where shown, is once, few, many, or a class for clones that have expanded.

CDR3 DNA: TGTGCCAGCAGATTTAGCGGGAGCGCGGACGAGCAGTACTTC
CDR3 protein: CASRFSGSADEQYF
J gene: TRBJ2-7
D gene: TRBD2
V gene: TRBV12-3/TRBV12-4
clone size: -

CDR3 DNA: TGTGCCAGCAGCTTAACTAGCGGGAGGAGGGAGCAGTACTTC
CDR3 protein: CASSLTSGRREQYF
J gene: TRBJ2-7
D gene: TRBD2
V gene: TRBV7-3
clone size: -

CDR3 DNA: TGCGCCAGCAGCCCCCGAGCAGGGCTTCCGGGGCAGCCCCAGCATTTT
CDR3 protein: CASSPRAGLPGQPQHF
J gene: TRBJ1-5
D gene: -
V gene: TRBV4-1
clone size: -

CDR3 DNA: TGTGCCAGCAGCCCGACAGGGCAAGCTAACTATGACTACACCTTC
CDR3 protein: CASSPTGQANYDYTF
J gene: TRBJ1-2
D gene: TRBD1
V gene: TRBV9
clone size: -

CDR3 DNA: TGTGCCAGCAGCCTCTACGAGACTAGCGGGAGCACAAATACGCAGTATTTT
CDR3 protein: CASSLYETSGSTNTQYF
J gene: TRBJ2-3
D gene: TRBD2
V gene: TRBV5-5
clone size: -

CDR3 DNA: TGTGCCAGCTCACCACCATTCGCGGTAGATACGCAGTATTTT
CDR3 protein: CASSPPFAVDTQYF
J gene: TRBJ2-3
D gene: -
V gene: TRBV18
clone size: -

CDR3 DNA: TGTGCCAGCAGTTCGGGGGGTTTCGGGACCCAGTACTTC
CDR3 protein: CASSSGGFGTQYF
J gene: TRBJ2-5
D gene: TRBD2
V gene: TRBV27
clone size: -

CDR3 DNA: TGTGCCAGCAGTCAAAACAGGGGAAACACTGAAGCTTTCTTT
CDR3 protein: CASSQNRGNTEAFF
J gene: TRBJ1-1
D gene: TRBD1
V gene: TRBV3-1
clone size: -

CDR3 DNA: TGTGCCAGCAGCCGGGACCCCGAAATTTACGAGCAGTACTTC
CDR3 protein: CASSRDPEIYEQYF
J gene: TRBJ2-7
D gene: -
V gene: TRBV3-1
clone size: -

CDR3 DNA: TGTGCCAGCAGCAGTGGGGGGTTCACCTATGGCTACACCTTC
CDR3 protein: CASSSGGFTYGYTF
J gene: TRBJ1-2
D gene: -
V gene: TRBV13
clone size: -

CDR3 DNA: TGTGCCAGCAGCAAGGGACCCGGTAACACTGAAGCTTTCTTT
CDR3 protein: CASSKGPGNTEAFF
J gene: TRBJ1-1
D gene: -
V gene: TRBV7-3
clone size: -

CDR3 DNA: TGTGCCAGCAGTTATCCCATCGGCCTGGGTCCCCTAGCGGGGGGAGAATACAATGAGCAGTTCTTC
CDR3 protein: CASSYPIGLGPLAGGEYNEQFF
J gene: TRBJ2-1
D gene: TRBD2
V gene: TRBV12-3/TRBV12-4
clone size: -

CDR3 DNA: TGTGCCAGCAGCCCAACGGTAATAAGGCAGAAAACTAATGAAAAACTGTTTTTT
CDR3 protein: CASSPTVIRQKTNEKLFF
J gene: TRBJ1-4
D gene: -
V gene: TRBV7-2
clone size: few

CDR3 DNA: TGTGCCAGCAGTTCTGGACAGGGGGCCCAAGAGGCCCAGTACTTC
CDR3 protein: CASSSGQGAQEAQYF
J gene: TRBJ2-5
D gene: TRBD1
V gene: TRBV7-2
clone size: -

CDR3 DNA: TGTGCCAGCAGCGCTGGGAGCAGGGGCACAGAGCAGTACTTC
CDR3 protein: CASSAGSRGTEQYF
J gene: TRBJ2-7
D gene: -
V gene: TRBV12-3/TRBV12-4
clone size: -

CDR3 DNA: TGTGCCAGCAGAGACGGGACGGAATACAATGAGCAGTTCTTC
CDR3 protein: CASRDGTEYNEQFF
J gene: TRBJ2-1
D gene: -
V gene: TRBV6-4
clone size: many

CDR3 DNA: TGTGCCAGCAGTTTATTTTGGGGTAGTCACACTGAAGCTTTCTTT
CDR3 protein: CASSLFWGSHTEAFF
J gene: TRBJ1-1
D gene: -
V gene: TRBV27
clone size: few

CDR3 DNA: TGCAGGCCCCTTAGCGGTACCTACGAGCAGTACTTC
CDR3 protein: CRPLSGTYEQYF
J gene: TRBJ2-7
D gene: -
V gene: TRBV20-1
clone size: few

CDR3 DNA: TGTGCCAGCGGGACTAGTGCCCACGAGCAGTACTTC
CDR3 protein: CASGTSAHEQYF
J gene: TRBJ2-7
D gene: TRBD2
V gene: TRBV27
clone size: -

CDR3 DNA: TGTGCCAGCTCCTTCACTAGCGGGGGCCAAGATACGCAGTATTTT
CDR3 protein: CASSFTSGGQDTQYF
J gene: TRBJ2-3
D gene: TRBD2
V gene: TRBV7-2
clone size: -

CDR3 DNA: TGCACCGTAATAGTGGGTTCCTACAATGAGCAGTTCTTC
CDR3 protein: CTVIVGSYNEQFF
J gene: TRBJ2-1
D gene: -
V gene: TRBV20-1
clone size: -

CDR3 DNA: TGTGCCAGCACCATACAGAGGGGTGGGGCAGATACGCAGTATTTT
CDR3 protein: CASTIQRGGADTQYF
J gene: TRBJ2-3
D gene: -
V gene: TRBV6-6
clone size: -

CDR3 DNA: TGTGCCATCAGTGAGGCGGACAGGGGGCGTTTCTATGGCTACACCTTC
CDR3 protein: CAISEADRGRFYGYTF
J gene: TRBJ1-2
D gene: TRBD1
V gene: TRBV10-3
clone size: few

CDR3 DNA: TGCAGCGTTGAAGATCTTGCAGGGGTTAACTATGGCTACACCTTC
CDR3 protein: CSVEDLAGVNYGYTF
J gene: TRBJ1-2
D gene: -
V gene: TRBV29-1
clone size: -

CDR3 DNA: TGCGCCAGCAGCGTGTTAACAGCTAAACGAACCTACGAGCAGTACTTC
CDR3 protein: CASSVLTAKRTYEQYF
J gene: TRBJ2-7
D gene: -
V gene: TRBV5-1
clone size: -

CDR3 DNA: TGTGCCAGCAGCTTACACCCTTCTGGCCAATCAGAGACCCAGTACTTC
CDR3 protein: CASSLHPSGQSETQYF
J gene: TRBJ2-5
D gene: -
V gene: TRBV7-3
clone size: -

CDR3 DNA: TGCAGTGCTTTTGACGTAGCCAAAAACATTCAGTACTTC
CDR3 protein: CSAFDVAKNIQYF
J gene: TRBJ2-4
D gene: -
V gene: TRBV20-1
clone size: -

CDR3 DNA: TGTGCCACCAGTAGGTCGGACTTCCCGGAGACCCAGTACTTC
CDR3 protein: CATSRSDFPETQYF
J gene: TRBJ2-5
D gene: -
V gene: TRBV24-1
clone size: -

CDR3 DNA: TGTGCCAGCAGCCGTGGGGAAGGACAAGAGACCCAGTACTTC
CDR3 protein: CASSRGEGQETQYF
J gene: TRBJ2-5
D gene: -
V gene: TRBV7-9
clone size: -

CDR3 DNA: TGTGCCAGCAGTCCAGAAATGTGCCAAGGGACCCAGTACTTC
CDR3 protein: CASSPEMCQGTQYF
J gene: TRBJ2-5
D gene: -
V gene: TRBV12-3/TRBV12-4
clone size: -

CDR3 DNA: TGTGCCACCAGCAGAGATAAACTAGCCTACGAGCAGTACTTC
CDR3 protein: CATSRDKLAYEQYF
J gene: TRBJ2-7
D gene: -
V gene: TRBV15
clone size: few